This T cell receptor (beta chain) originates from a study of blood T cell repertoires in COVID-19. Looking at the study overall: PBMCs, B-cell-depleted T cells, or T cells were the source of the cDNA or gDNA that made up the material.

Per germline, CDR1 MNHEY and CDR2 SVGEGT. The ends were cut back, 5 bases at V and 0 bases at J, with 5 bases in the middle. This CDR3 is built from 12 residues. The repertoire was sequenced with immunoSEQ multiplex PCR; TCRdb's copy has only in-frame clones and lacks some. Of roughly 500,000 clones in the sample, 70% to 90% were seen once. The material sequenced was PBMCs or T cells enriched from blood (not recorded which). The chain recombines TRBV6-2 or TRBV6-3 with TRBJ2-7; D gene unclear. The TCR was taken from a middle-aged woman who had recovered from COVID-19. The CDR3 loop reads CASSESSYEQYF. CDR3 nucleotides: TGTGCCAGCAGTGAGAGCTCCTACGAGCAGTACTTC.